The TCR beta chain under discussion was sequenced for a study of tumor-infiltrating lymphocytes in primary liver carcinoma. The study co-extracted DNA and RNA from roughly 20-30 mg of unsorted bulk tissue. Patients showed chronic HBV infection and an absence of prior treatment. Tumor samples each held over 75% viable tumor cells. CDR3 length: 14 amino acids. The germline gives CDR1 SNHLY, CDR2 FYNNEI. Study-wide results and limits: Overlap between tumor regions exceeded overlap of tumor with adjacent tissue or blood. The proportion of top clones found throughout all five tumor regions was only about 8-25%.

TCR beta cDNA came from around 0.5 ug total RNA, primed with a constant-region primer. Three nested multiplex PCR rounds, a slightly modified ARM-PCR, produced the libraries for TCR beta. The study ran its first two PCR rounds for roughly 9 cycles each, using TRBV1-TRBV30 forward primers and a C-beta reverse primer. MiXCR, applied by TCRdb to the multiplex PCR reads, yields one record per CDR3 protein. The sample carries approximately 110,000 distinct CDR3 sequences, 64% recorded once. A note on this clonotype: Its target is not known. Sequence at one end of the junction differs from germline and may be a read error.

The chain has TRBV2 and TRBJ2-7, with 7 nucleotides matching TRBD1. Sequenced input: liver tumor tissue from sampling region 3. The subset was: tumor region T3, left-lateral pole. This clonotype was sampled from a woman aged 55-70 years with primary liver carcinoma and hepatitis B virus infection. The CDR3, as DNA: TGTGTCAGCAGTGAAGGTAGGGGGCCGTACGAGCAGTACTTC. Residues: CVSSEGRGPYEQYF.